This T cell receptor (beta chain) comes out of a study of blood T cell repertoires in COVID-19. Background on the study: Samples came from the United States, Italy and Spain, spanning acute and convalescent COVID-19.

As handled by the study authors: Scientists estimated how many nucleated cells there were by amplifying reference gene primers. The data were produced by immunoSEQ multiplex PCR, yet TCRdb's version contains in-frame clones alone and is incomplete. The DNA gave D and trimming, while V, J and clone size come from that table. The sample records approximately 230,000 clones, roughly 88% being singletons. The CDR3 contains 15 residues. Germline values: CDR1 LNHDA, CDR2 SQIVND (reference sequence). V lost 2 bases and J 0 bases, leaving 7 bases between the germline ends. Material for sequencing was peripheral blood. The V and J genes are TRBV19 and TRBJ2-2, with D unclear. The sequence was collected from a man older than 75 with acute or convalescent COVID-19. The CDR3 DNA is TGTGCCAGTAGTATATCTGGGCCGAACACCGGGGAGCTGTTTTTT. It translates to CASSISGPNTGELFF.